The clone carrying this T cell receptor beta chain was detected only a few times. Its antigen is undetermined. This sample was included in a study of cytomegalovirus exposure and HLA in healthy donors. A multiplex PCR was run with 60 Vbeta primers and 13 Jbeta primers. TCRdb keeps only in-frame clones here, not all; method: immunoSEQ multiplex PCR. This table holds about 32,000 clones, around 84% found once. With 4 bases clipped from V and 5 bases from J, the junction kept 8 bases outside the gene matches. Per germline, CDR1 SGHDT and CDR2 YYEEEE. CDR3 length: 14 residues. Findings and caveats of the study: HLA allele associations emerged for roughly 17,000 TCR beta sequences in a later analysis, at 0.05 false discovery rate. As a later analysis revealed, most CMV-associated TCR beta chains appeared HLA-restricted. The study listed 164 cytomegalovirus-associated TCR beta chains.

V is TRBV5-6 and J is TRBJ2-7; the match to TRBD1 covers 8 bases. The specimen was PBMCs. The clonotype originates from a woman younger than 35 in good health and CMV-seronegative. As DNA, the CDR3 is TGTGCCAGCAGCGCCCTGGACAGGGCCCACGAGCAGTACTTC. It specifies CASSALDRAHEQYF.